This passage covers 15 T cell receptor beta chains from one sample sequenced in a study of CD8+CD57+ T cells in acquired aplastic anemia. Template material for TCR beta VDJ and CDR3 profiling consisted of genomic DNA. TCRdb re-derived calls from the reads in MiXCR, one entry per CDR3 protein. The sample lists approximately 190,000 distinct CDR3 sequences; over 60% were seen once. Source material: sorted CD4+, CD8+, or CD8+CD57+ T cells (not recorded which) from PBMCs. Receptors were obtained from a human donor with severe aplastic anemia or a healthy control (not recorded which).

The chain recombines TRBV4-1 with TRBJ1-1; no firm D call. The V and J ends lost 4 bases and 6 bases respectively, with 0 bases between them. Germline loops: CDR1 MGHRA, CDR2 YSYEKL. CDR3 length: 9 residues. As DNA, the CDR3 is TGCGCCAGCAGCCCTGAAGCTTTCTTT. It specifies CASSPEAFF.

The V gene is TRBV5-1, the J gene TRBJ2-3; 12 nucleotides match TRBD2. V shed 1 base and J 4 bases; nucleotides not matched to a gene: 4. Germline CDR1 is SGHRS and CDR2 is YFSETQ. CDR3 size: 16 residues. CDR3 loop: CASSLYLAGGPDTQYF. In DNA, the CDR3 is TGCGCCAGCAGCTTGTATCTAGCGGGGGGGCCAGATACGCAGTATTTT.

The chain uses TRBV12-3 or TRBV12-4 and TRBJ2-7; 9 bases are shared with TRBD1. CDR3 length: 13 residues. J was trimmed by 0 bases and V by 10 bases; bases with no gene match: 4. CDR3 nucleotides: TGTGCCATTCGGGACAGGGACTCCTACGAGCAGTACTTC. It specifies CAIRDRDSYEQYF.

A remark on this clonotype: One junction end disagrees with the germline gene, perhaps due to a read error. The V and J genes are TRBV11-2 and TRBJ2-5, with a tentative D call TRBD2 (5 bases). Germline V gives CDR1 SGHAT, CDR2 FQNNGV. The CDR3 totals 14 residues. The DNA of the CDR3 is TGTGCCCGCAGCCTCTTGCGGGACCAAGAGACCCAGTACTTC. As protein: CARSLLRDQETQYF.

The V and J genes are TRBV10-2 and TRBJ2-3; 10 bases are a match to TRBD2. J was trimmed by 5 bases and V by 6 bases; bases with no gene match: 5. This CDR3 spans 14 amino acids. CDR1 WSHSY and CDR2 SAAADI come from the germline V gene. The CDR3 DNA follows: TGCGCCAGCAGCGAGCGGGGGGGCGAAGATACGCAGTATTTT. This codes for CASSERGGEDTQYF.

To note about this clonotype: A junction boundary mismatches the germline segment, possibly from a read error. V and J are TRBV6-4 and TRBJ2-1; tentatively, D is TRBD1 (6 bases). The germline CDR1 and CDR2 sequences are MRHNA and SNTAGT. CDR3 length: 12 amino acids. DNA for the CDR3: TGTGCCGGCAGTGACAGGCTCGATGAGCAGTTCTTC. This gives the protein CAGSDRLDEQFF.

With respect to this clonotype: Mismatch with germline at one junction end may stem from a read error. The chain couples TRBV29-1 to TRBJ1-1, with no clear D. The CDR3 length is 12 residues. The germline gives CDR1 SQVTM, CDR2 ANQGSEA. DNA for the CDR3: TGCGGCGTTGGTGGAGTGAGCACTGAAGCTTTCTTT. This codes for CGVGGVSTEAFF.

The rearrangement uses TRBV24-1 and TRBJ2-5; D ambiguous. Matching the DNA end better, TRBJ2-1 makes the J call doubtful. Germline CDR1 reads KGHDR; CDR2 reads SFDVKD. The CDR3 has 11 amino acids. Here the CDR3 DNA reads TGTGCCACCAGTGATTTGCGGGAGCAGTTCTTC. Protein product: CATSDLREQFF.

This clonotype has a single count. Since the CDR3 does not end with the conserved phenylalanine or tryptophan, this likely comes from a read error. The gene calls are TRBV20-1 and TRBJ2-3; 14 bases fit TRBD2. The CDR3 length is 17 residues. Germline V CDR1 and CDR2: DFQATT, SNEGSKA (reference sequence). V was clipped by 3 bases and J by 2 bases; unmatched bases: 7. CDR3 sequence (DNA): TGCAGTGCTAGTCACGGACTAGCGGGGGGACTCACAGATACGCAGTATTCT. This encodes CSASHGLAGGLTDTQYS.

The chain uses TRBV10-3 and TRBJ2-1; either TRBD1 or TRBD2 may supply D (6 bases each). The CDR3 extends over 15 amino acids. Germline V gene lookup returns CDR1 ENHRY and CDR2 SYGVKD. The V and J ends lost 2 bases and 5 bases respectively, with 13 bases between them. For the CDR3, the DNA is TGTGCCATCAGTGAGCGGGGGCCCCAAAACAATGAGCAGTTCTTC. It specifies CAISERGPQNNEQFF.

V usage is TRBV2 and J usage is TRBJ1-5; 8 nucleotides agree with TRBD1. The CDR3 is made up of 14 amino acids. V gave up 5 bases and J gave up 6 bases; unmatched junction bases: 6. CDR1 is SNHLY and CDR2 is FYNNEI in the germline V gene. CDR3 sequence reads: CASSMDRESQPQHF. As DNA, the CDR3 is TGTGCCAGCAGTATGGACAGGGAGAGTCAGCCCCAGCATTTT.

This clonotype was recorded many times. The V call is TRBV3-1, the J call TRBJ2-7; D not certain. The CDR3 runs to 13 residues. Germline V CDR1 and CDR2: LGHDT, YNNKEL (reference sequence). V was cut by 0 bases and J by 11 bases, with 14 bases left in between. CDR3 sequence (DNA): TGTGCCAGCAGCCAAGATCCCGAGGATGTTGAGTACTTC. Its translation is CASSQDPEDVEYF.

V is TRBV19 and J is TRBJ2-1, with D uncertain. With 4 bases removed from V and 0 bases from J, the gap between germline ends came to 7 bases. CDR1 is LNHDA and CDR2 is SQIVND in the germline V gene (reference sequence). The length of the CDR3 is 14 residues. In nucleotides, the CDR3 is TGTGCCAGTAGTAAGACAAGCTCCTACAATGAGCAGTTCTTC. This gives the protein CASSKTSSYNEQFF. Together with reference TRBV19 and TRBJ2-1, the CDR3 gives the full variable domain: DGGITQSPKYLFRKEGQNVTLSCEQNLNHDAMYWYRQDPGQGLRLIYYSQIVNDFQKGDIAEGYSVSREKKESFPLTVTSAQKNPTAFYLCASSKTSSYNEQFFGPGTRLTVL.

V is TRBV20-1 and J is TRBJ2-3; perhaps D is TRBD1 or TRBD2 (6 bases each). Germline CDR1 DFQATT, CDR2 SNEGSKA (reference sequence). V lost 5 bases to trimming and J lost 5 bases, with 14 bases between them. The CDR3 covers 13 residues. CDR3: CSAPGVGGDTQYF. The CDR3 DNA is TGCAGTGCTCCGGGGGTAGGGGGAGATACGCAGTATTTT.

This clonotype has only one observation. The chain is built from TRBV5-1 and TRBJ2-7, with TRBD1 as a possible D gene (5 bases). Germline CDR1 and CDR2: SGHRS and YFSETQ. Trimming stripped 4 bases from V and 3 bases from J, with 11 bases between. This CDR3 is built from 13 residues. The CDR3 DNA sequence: TGCGCCAGCAGCCAAGAACAGGACTACGAGCAGTACTTC. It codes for CASSQEQDYEQYF.